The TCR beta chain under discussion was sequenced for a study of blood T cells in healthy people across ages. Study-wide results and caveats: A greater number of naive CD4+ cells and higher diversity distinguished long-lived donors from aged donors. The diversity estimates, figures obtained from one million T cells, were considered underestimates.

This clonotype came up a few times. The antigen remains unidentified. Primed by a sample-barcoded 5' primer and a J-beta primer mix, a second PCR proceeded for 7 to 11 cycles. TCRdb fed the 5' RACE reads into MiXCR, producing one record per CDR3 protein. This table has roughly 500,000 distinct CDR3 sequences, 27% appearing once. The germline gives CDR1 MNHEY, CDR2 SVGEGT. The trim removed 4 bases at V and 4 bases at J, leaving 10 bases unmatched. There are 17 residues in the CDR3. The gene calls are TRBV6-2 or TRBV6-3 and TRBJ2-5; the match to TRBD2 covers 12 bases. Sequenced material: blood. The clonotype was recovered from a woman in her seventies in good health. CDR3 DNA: TGTGCCAGCAGTTTGGACCCAACTAGCGGGGGGCGAGAGACCCAGTACTTC. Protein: CASSLDPTSGGRETQYF.